This T cell receptor (beta chain) emerged from a study of blood T cell repertoires in COVID-19. At the level of the study: Material from acute and convalescent COVID-19 was sourced from the United States, Italy and Spain. From T cells, B-cell-depleted T cells, or PBMCs came the material, which was cDNA or gDNA.

This clone was counted a few times. Original processing methods: Scientists estimated how many nucleated cells there were by amplifying reference gene primers. Clones were sequenced by immunoSEQ multiplex PCR, and TCRdb holds only the in-frame ones, with some missing. V, J and clone size are those of that table, while D and trimming were read from the DNA. The sample has about 120,000 clones, approximately 87% seen once. There are 14 residues in the CDR3. Looked up from germline, CDR1 is MNHEY and CDR2 is SVGAGI. V lost 5 bases and J lost 4, with 14 bases in between. Source material: peripheral blood. The receptor comes from a man in his thirties or forties with acute or convalescent COVID-19. V usage is TRBV6-5 and J usage is TRBJ2-5; D is undetermined. Written as DNA, the CDR3 is TGTGCCAGCAGTCTAGAGACCTTGGGAGAGACCCAGTACTTC. Its protein product is CASSLETLGETQYF.